This TCR beta chain was identified during a study of chronic HIV infection and antiretroviral therapy. TCRdb itself ran the 5' RACE reads through MiXCR, one entry per CDR3 protein. The repertoire holds 40,000 to 50,000 distinct CDR3 sequences, with 19% as singletons. V gave up 7 bases and J gave up 2 bases; unmatched junction bases: 10. This CDR3 contains 16 residues. CDR1 is MDHEN, CDR2 SYDVKM, per germline. Sequencing was done on a sample of peripheral blood. The sequence derives from an adult who had HIV and had not received antiretroviral therapy, or was an uninfected healthy control (not recorded which). V and J are TRBV28 and TRBJ1-5, with TRBD1 matching 8 bases. In DNA, the CDR3 is TGTGCCAGCAACCGACAGGGGCGGAAAGGCAATCAGCCCCAGCATTTT. This sequence encodes CASNRQGRKGNQPQHF.